This T cell receptor (beta chain) was profiled in a study of cytomegalovirus exposure and HLA in healthy donors. Germline CDR1 reads SNHLY; CDR2 reads FYNNEI. This CDR3 comprises 13 residues. With 5 bases removed from V and 3 bases from J, the gap between germline ends came to 8 bases. A multiplex PCR was run with 60 Vbeta primers and 13 Jbeta primers. In the original workflow: As a later analysis found, there were 60 million to 90 million unique TCR beta chains, of which approximately 10 million were shared. Assay: immunoSEQ multiplex PCR; the TCRdb copy retains only in-frame clones and omits some. D and trimming come from the DNA, and the V and J calls and clone size come from that table. Found here are around 130,000 clones, 75% to 90% of them singletons; the top ten hold less than 1.5%. All the people who gave samples were healthy bone marrow donors. This clone has more than one count but fewer than ten. The antigen is not known.

General observations from the study: Previous analysis showed most TCR beta V segments were productive about 90% or about 30% of the time. Researchers reported in a later analysis that common viral pathogens appeared linked to several top clusters.

The gene calls are TRBV2 and TRBJ1-5, with D maybe TRBD1 (6 bases). What was sequenced was PBMCs. The clonotype was recovered from a female donor in good health and CMV-seronegative. The CDR3 spells CASSRQDNQPQHF. CDR3 in DNA: TGTGCCAGCAGTCGACAGGACAATCAGCCCCAGCATTTT. The variable domain in full, completed from reference TRBV2 and TRBJ1-5, reads EPEVTQTPSHQVTQMGQEVILRCVPISNHLYFYWYRQILGQKVEFLVSFYNNEISEKSEIFDDQFSVERPDGSNFTLKIRSTKLEDSAMYFCASSRQDNQPQHFGDGTRLSIL.